This TCR beta chain is from a study of T cells in women clearing cervical HPV infection. The data were produced by immunoSEQ multiplex PCR, yet TCRdb's version contains in-frame clones alone and is incomplete. The repertoire shows tens of thousands of clones; the top ten hold around 0.98%. Comments on this clone: The CDR3 is cut off 3 residues early in the read; its end comes from the germline J gene.

The germline V gene has CDR1 SEHNR and CDR2 FQNEAQ (reference sequence). CDR3 length: 14 amino acids. Trimming took 7 bases from V and 4 from J, leaving 17 bases between them. V is TRBV7-9 and J is TRBJ2-7; TRBD2 might be the D (6 bases). The sequence came from a woman between 18 and 69 years old with a cervical HPV16 infection that either progressed to CIN3+ or cleared (not recorded which). Sequencing used blood buffy coat. This chain's CDR3 is CASTLASGVYEQYF. Incomplete CDR3 DNA: TGTGCCAGCACCCTGGCTTCGGGGGTATACGAG.